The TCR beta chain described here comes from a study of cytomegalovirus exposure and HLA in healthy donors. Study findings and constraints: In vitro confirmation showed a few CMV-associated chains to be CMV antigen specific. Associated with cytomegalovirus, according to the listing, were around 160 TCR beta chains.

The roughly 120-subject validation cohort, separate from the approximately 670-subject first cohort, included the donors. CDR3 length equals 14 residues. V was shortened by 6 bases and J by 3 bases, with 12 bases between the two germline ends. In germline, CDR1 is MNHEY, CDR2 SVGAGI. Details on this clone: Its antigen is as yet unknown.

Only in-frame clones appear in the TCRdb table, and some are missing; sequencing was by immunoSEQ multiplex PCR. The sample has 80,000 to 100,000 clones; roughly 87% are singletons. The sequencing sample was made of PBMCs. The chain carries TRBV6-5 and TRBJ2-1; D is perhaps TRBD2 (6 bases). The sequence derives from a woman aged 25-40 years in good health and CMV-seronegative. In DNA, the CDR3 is TGTGCCAGCAGGGGACTCGGGGTCTACAATGAGCAGTTCTTC. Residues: CASRGLGVYNEQFF.